The present TCR beta chain was sequenced within a study of PD-1 blockade in classical Hodgkin lymphoma. All the patients suffered relapse after autologous stem cell transplantation, and brentuximab vedotin exposure differed. Generated by immunoSEQ multiplex PCR, the TCRdb table keeps only in-frame clones and is missing some. This sample carries almost 100,000 clones, around nine tenths of them seen once, and the ten largest clones take over 2.5%. CDR1 is SGHRS, CDR2 YFSETQ, per germline. V lost 2 bases to trimming and J lost 5 bases; unmatched junction nucleotides: 7. The CDR3 is 15 residues long. General study points: By C4D1, CD4+ diversity increased significantly, especially in complete responders.

Regarding this clone: Its specificity is not known.

Sequenced here: peripheral blood mononuclear cells (PBMCs), sampled at baseline. The gene calls are TRBV5-1 and TRBJ2-5; TRBD2 agrees at 9 bases. This sequence originates from a human donor with classical Hodgkin lymphoma. The CDR3 nucleotides are TGCGCCAGCAGCTTCTTAGCGGGAGCAGGGGAGACCCAGTACTTC. Protein product: CASSFLAGAGETQYF.